Reported below is one T cell receptor (beta chain). Its antigen remains unidentified. This sample was taken from a study of Ad26.COV2.S vaccination and SARS-CoV-2 variants. Sequencing used immunoSEQ multiplex PCR; TCRdb keeps in-frame clones, though not all of them. The sample includes 400,000 to 500,000 clones, 70% to 90% of them seen just once. The germline V gene encodes CDR1 LGHDT and CDR2 YNNKEL (reference sequence). Between the trimmed V and J ends, which lost 4 bases and 9 bases, there was a span of 13 bases. The CDR3 runs 13 residues. Noted treatment: approximately 18 received Ad26.COV2.S at low or high dose, single or two shots; about 5 received placebo; per-sample allocation not given. All samples were drawn on day 63, counting from the first vaccine or placebo injection. Wuhan-strain SARS-CoV-2 spike was expressed by the Ad26 vector that made up the vaccine. Whole-study results and caveats: Total T cell responses were possibly underestimated by TCR breadth and depth analyses.

The source material was peripheral blood, sampled in a trial of Ad26.COV2.S vaccine versus placebo. The clonotype originates from a person between 18 and 59 years old who received the Ad26.COV2.S COVID-19 vaccine or a placebo. The chain couples TRBV3-1 (or the pseudogene TRBV3-2) to TRBJ2-1; unclear D gene. The CDR3 coding sequence is TGTGCCAGCAGCCGGGGAATAAACGCTGAGCAGTTCTTC. As protein: CASSRGINAEQFF.